Following are 15 T cell receptor beta chains from one sample sequenced in a study of T cell changes during pregnancy in multiple sclerosis. The assay was immunoSEQ multiplex PCR, and TCRdb's table has in-frame clones only and misses some. The sample yields about 43,000 clones, about nine tenths seen once. Sample: peripheral blood, taken in the second trimester of pregnancy. These receptors were taken from a female donor in good health, enrolled as a control in a pregnancy study.

A few counts support this clone. The CDR3 loop reads CASSLDRGFGDNEQFF. Here the CDR3 DNA reads TGTGCCAGCAGCCTAGACAGGGGTTTTGGGGACAATGAGCAGTTCTTC. V is TRBV7-9 and J is TRBJ2-1; 8 bases fit TRBD1. CDR1 is SEHNR, CDR2 FQNEAQ, per germline (reference sequence). The trim removed 5 bases at V and 5 bases at J, leaving 11 bases unmatched. The CDR3 has 16 residues.

V and J are TRBV5-1 and TRBJ2-2; 10 bases are a match to TRBD1. V lost 8 bases to trimming and J lost 3 bases; unmatched junction nucleotides: 7. There are 15 residues in the CDR3. Per germline, CDR1 SGHRS and CDR2 YFSETQ. This CDR3 is CASYSGTGDTGELFF. For the CDR3, the DNA is TGCGCCAGTTACTCCGGGACAGGGGACACCGGGGAGCTGTTTTTT.

The sample holds one count of this clone. The gene calls are TRBV7-8 and TRBJ2-7; 9 bases match TRBD2. J gave up 7 bases and V 3 bases, and 7 bases lay outside the gene matches. CDR1 and CDR2 (germline): SGHVS, FQNEAQ. This CDR3 has 14 residues. CDR3 DNA sequence: TGTGCCAGCAGCTTTGGAGTTCTAGCGGGGGAGCAGTACTTC. Translated, it gives CASSFGVLAGEQYF.

The CDR3 nucleotides are TGTGCCAGCAGTTCACAGGGGGCGCTGGACGGCTACACCTTC. This gives the protein CASSSQGALDGYTF. This chain joins TRBV27 and TRBJ1-2, with 9 positions matching TRBD1. The J segment lost 8 bases and the V segment lost 4 bases, leaving 8 bases of the junction unmatched. Looked up from germline, CDR1 is MNHEY and CDR2 is SMNVEV (reference sequence). This CDR3 is built from 14 residues.

The chain is built from TRBV18 and TRBJ2-3; 12 nucleotides match TRBD2. The CDR3 has 16 amino acids. CDR1 and CDR2 (germline): KGHSH, LQKENI. The trim removed 6 bases at V and 2 bases at J, leaving 6 bases unmatched. CDR3 nucleotide sequence: TGTGCCAGCTCGCCGAGGACTAGCGGGACCACAGATACGCAGTATTTT. The encoded protein is CASSPRTSGTTDTQYF.

The rearrangement links TRBV21-1 to TRBJ1-6; the table gives TRBD1 as D, unverified against the DNA. TRBV21-1 is tagged as a pseudogene. The CDR3 consists of 14 residues. The CDR3 DNA sequence: TGTGCCAGCAACATGACAGGGGGCGGTTCACCCCTCCACTTT. It yields the protein CASNMTGGGSPLHF.

The CDR3 DNA is TGCGCCAGCAGTGAGTCCGGGACAGGGGTTGTCGATGAGCAGTTCTTC. Translating it yields CASSESGTGVVDEQFF. The V and J genes are TRBV10-1 and TRBJ2-1; 10 bases line up with TRBD1. Germline-derived CDR1 and CDR2 are WNHNN and SYGVQD (reference sequence). V lost 0 bases, J lost 8 bases, and 7 bases stayed unmatched. The CDR3 sequence is 16 residues long.

This chain joins TRBV7-2 and TRBJ2-7; D gene ambiguous. Trimming stripped 5 bases from V and 4 bases from J, with 15 bases between. This CDR3 is 14 amino acids long. Germline lookup yields CDR1 SGHTA and CDR2 FQGNSA. CDR3 nucleotide sequence: TGTGCCAGCAGCCCGCTTATAGCCTATTACGAGCAGTACTTC. It yields the protein CASSPLIAYYEQYF.

V gene TRBV30 combines with J gene TRBJ1-3; D possibly corresponds to TRBD1 (5 bases). This CDR3 is 15 amino acids long. Trimming removed 3 bases at V and 0 bases at J, with 12 bases between. Germline CDR1 is GTSNPN and CDR2 is SVGIG (reference sequence). CDR3 coding DNA: TGTGCCTGGAGCGGGGGTACAAGCTCTGGAAACACCATATATTTT. This sequence encodes CAWSGGTSSGNTIYF. The whole variable domain, filled in from reference TRBV30 and TRBJ1-3, reads SQTIHQWPATLVQPVGSPLSLECTVEGTSNPNLYWYRQAAGRGLQLLFYSVGIGQISSEVPQNLSASRPQDRQFILSSKKLLLSDSGFYLCAWSGGTSSGNTIYFGEGSWLTVV.

V usage is TRBV30 and J usage is TRBJ1-6; tentative D call: TRBD1 (5 bases). CDR1 is GTSNPN, CDR2 SVGIG, per germline (reference sequence). This CDR3 contains 15 residues. V was trimmed by 3 bases and J by 0 bases, leaving 9 bases between them. The chain's CDR3 is CAWSRVLSYNSPLHF. The CDR3 region has the DNA TGTGCCTGGAGCAGGGTCCTCTCCTATAATTCACCCCTCCACTTT. The full variable domain, with the rest looked up from reference TRBV30 and TRBJ1-6, is SQTIHQWPATLVQPVGSPLSLECTVEGTSNPNLYWYRQAAGRGLQLLFYSVGIGQISSEVPQNLSASRPQDRQFILSSKKLLLSDSGFYLCAWSRVLSYNSPLHFGNGTRLTVT.

The gene calls are TRBV7-9 and TRBJ1-1; weak D call: TRBD1 (5 bases). CDR1 is SEHNR and CDR2 is FQNEAQ in the germline V gene (reference sequence). With 6 bases removed from V and 1 base from J, the gap between germline ends came to 18 bases. The CDR3 length is 16 residues. Here the CDR3 reads CASRRMGGNKNTEAFF. The DNA of the CDR3 is TGTGCCAGCAGGCGGATGGGGGGAAATAAGAACACTGAAGCTTTCTTT.

J is TRBJ2-3 and V is TRBV30; tentatively, D is TRBD1 (6 bases). V dropped 4 bases and J dropped 0 bases, with 17 bases sitting between them. Germline values: CDR1 GTSNPN, CDR2 SVGIG (reference sequence). The CDR3 spans 16 residues. CDR3 sequence (DNA): TGTGCCTGGACTCGGGGCAGGGGAGCTAGCACAGATACGCAGTATTTT. It translates to CAWTRGRGASTDTQYF.

The V and J genes are TRBV7-2 and TRBJ1-5; 8 bases line up with TRBD1. Germline V CDR1 and CDR2: SGHTA, FQGNSA. V lost 1 base and J lost 7; bases outside the gene matches: 6. CDR3 length: 15 residues. CDR3 bases: TGTGCCAGCAGCTTAGAGGGACAGGTAGGACAGCCCCAGCATTTT. It encodes CASSLEGQVGQPQHF.

The chain uses TRBV23-1 and TRBJ1-1; D uncertain. TRBV23-1 has ORF status, its function being uncertain. The length of the CDR3 is 12 residues. The V and J ends lost 4 bases and 7 bases respectively, with 10 bases between them. The CDR3 sequence is CASSPTQDEAFF. The CDR3 DNA sequence: TGCGCCAGCAGTCCAACTCAGGATGAAGCTTTCTTT.

The chain joins TRBV6-5 to TRBJ1-5, with a tentative D call TRBD1 (5 bases). The germline V gene has CDR1 MNHEY and CDR2 SVGAGI. V shed 6 bases and J shed 6 bases, with 15 bases lying between them. This CDR3 comprises 14 residues. The CDR3 DNA follows: TGTGCCAGCAGCCCCGATGGGGGGATTCAGCCCCAGCATTTT. This gives the protein CASSPDGGIQPQHF.